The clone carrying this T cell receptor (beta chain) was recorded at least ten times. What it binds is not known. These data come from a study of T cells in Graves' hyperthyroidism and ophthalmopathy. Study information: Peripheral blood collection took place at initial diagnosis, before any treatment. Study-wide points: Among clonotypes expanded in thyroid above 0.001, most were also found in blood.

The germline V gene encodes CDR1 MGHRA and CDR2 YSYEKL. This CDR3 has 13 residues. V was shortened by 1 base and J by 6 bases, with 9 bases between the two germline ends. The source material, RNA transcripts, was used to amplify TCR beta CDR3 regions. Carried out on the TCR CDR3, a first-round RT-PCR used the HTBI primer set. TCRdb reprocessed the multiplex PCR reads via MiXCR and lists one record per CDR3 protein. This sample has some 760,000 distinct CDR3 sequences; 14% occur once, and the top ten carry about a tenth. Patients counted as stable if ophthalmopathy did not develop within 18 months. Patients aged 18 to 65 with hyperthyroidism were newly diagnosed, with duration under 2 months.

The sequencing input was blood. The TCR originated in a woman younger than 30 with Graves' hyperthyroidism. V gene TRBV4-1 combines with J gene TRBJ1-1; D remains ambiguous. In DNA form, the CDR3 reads TGCGCCAGCAGCCAAGTTCCCTGGGCTGAAGCTTTCTTT. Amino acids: CASSQVPWAEAFF.